This T cell receptor (beta chain) emerged from a study of shared clonotypes between healthy human individuals. Study-wide results and limits: There were few donors, and this limited the genetic and exposure-history diversity represented. Clonotypes which were not shared had lower generation probabilities than clonotypes that all four donors shared. Of the naive CD4 clonotypes, around 4.7% were shared across a handful of donors.

Notes on this clone: Its antigen remains unknown.

Germline V CDR1 and CDR2: MDHEN, SYDVKM. V dropped 6 bases and J dropped 4; count of bases not matched to a gene: 12. The CDR3 consists of 16 residues. This table comes from immunoSEQ multiplex PCR, and its TCRdb copy is limited to in-frame clones, with some not included. The sample yields roughly 1,600,000 clones, 98% seen once. Material: naive CD4+ T cells sorted from blood. Stated subset: CD45RA+ positively selected. The genes are TRBV28 and TRBJ2-1; 7 bases map to TRBD2. This receptor was taken from a man aged 25 to 40 in good health. CDR3: CASSRGGLAEYNEQFF. In DNA form, the CDR3 reads TGTGCCAGCAGCCGGGGAGGGTTAGCGGAGTACAATGAGCAGTTCTTC.